This is a list of T cell receptor beta chains from one sample in a study of T cell responses to AZD1222 COVID-19 vaccine. Produced via immunoSEQ multiplex PCR; TCRdb's table is partial and in-frame only. The table includes 130,000 or so clones, 91% detected once. This material consisted of peripheral blood, taken 28 days after the second AZD1222 dose. These receptors all stem from an adult who received the AZD1222 COVID-19 vaccine. Each CDR3 is given with its conserved first and last residue. A D gene is named only where the DNA matches it firmly. Clone sizes are given selectively: once, few, many, or a class where the clone is expanded.

TRBJ2-1,TRBD2,once,TRBV6-5,TGTGCCAGCAGTCAGACTAGCGGGGTATACAATGAGCAGTTCTTC,CASSQTSGVYNEQFF
TRBJ2-7,TRBD2,.,TRBV7-9,TGTGCCAGCAGCTTAGTAACTAGCGGAAACGAGCAGTACTTC,CASSLVTSGNEQYF
TRBJ1-2,TRBD1,.,TRBV3-1/TRBV3-2,TGTGCCAGCAGCCAAGATCTGGGACAGGGTGGCTACACCTTC,CASSQDLGQGGYTF
TRBJ1-6,.,.,TRBV28,TGTGCCAGCAGCCCCCGGGGCAGGGATAATTCACCCCTCCACTTT,CASSPRGRDNSPLHF
TRBJ2-5,.,.,TRBV6-5,TGTGCCAGCCGGTTTACGGAGACCCAGTACTTC,CASRFTETQYF
TRBJ1-5,TRBD1,.,TRBV6-2/TRBV6-3,TGTGCCAGCAGCCTCGGGACAGAGAGCAATCAGCCCCAGCATTTT,CASSLGTESNQPQHF
TRBJ1-5,.,.,TRBV6-2/TRBV6-3,TGTGCCAGCAGTCCCGACCTCACCCTCAATCAGCCCCAGCATTTT,CASSPDLTLNQPQHF
TRBJ1-5,TRBD1,.,TRBV3-1/TRBV3-2,TGTGCCAGCAGCCAAGATGGGACAGGGGGCCAGCCCCAGCATTTT,CASSQDGTGGQPQHF
TRBJ2-2,.,.,TRBV12-3/TRBV12-4,TGTGCCAGCATCCAAGCGCGGGGTTGGGAGCTGTTTTTT,CASIQARGWELFF
TRBJ2-4,TRBD2,.,TRBV6-5,TGTGCCAGCAGTTACGGGGGAGGGGAAAACATTCAGTACTTC,CASSYGGGENIQYF
TRBJ1-1,.,.,TRBV5-1,TGCGCCAGCAGCCGACAGGAGGTAAACACTGAAGCTTTCTTT,CASSRQEVNTEAFF
TRBJ2-5,.,.,TRBV30,TGTGCCTGGAGTGTAAGAGAAAGGGGGACCCAGTACTTC,CAWSVRERGTQYF
TRBJ1-2,.,.,TRBV25-1,TGTGCCAGCAGCGAAAATGGCTACACCTTC,CASSENGYTF
TRBJ1-3,.,.,TRBV28,TGTGCCAGCAGTTCCTATGCCCCGGACCGGTATTTT,CASSSYAPDRYF
TRBJ1-3,TRBD1,.,TRBV28,TGTGCCAGCAGTCAAAGAACGACAGGGCCTGGAAACACCATATATTTT,CASSQRTTGPGNTIYF
TRBJ1-1,.,.,TRBV12-3/TRBV12-4,TGTGCCAGCAGCAAAGAGCGGAACACTGAAGCTTTCTTT,CASSKERNTEAFF
TRBJ2-6,.,few,TRBV6-4,TGTGCCAGCAGTGACTCGAAGTCTGGGGCCAACGTCCTGACTTTC,CASSDSKSGANVLTF
TRBJ2-5,TRBD2,.,TRBV5-1,TGCGCCAGCAGCCCCACTGGCGGGAGGGTGGAGACCCAGTACTTC,CASSPTGGRVETQYF
TRBJ1-2,TRBD1,.,TRBV30,TGTGCCTGGAGTTACCTCAGACAGGGGGCGCGTGGCTACACCTTC,CAWSYLRQGARGYTF
TRBJ2-2,.,.,TRBV3-1/TRBV3-2,TGTGCCAGCAGCCAAGGGGGGCGCGCCGGGGAGCTGTTTTTT,CASSQGGRAGELFF
TRBJ1-2,TRBD1,.,TRBV4-3,TGCGCCAGCAGCCAAGATAAGGACAGGGGGGGTGGCTACACCTTC,CASSQDKDRGGGYTF
TRBJ1-3,.,.,TRBV19,TGTGCCAGTAGTATAATGGGGAGCTCTGGAAACACCATATATTTT,CASSIMGSSGNTIYF
TRBJ1-2,.,few,TRBV30,TGTGCCTGGAGTGTTGCATATGGCTACACCTTC,CAWSVAYGYTF
TRBJ2-6,.,once,TRBV4-1,TGCGCCAGCAGCCCAGGGTCGAAATCTGGGGCCAACGTCCTGACTTTC,CASSPGSKSGANVLTF
TRBJ2-1,TRBD1,.,TRBV10-3,TGTGCCATCAAAGGGGACAGGGAGGCTGGGGAGCAGTTCTTC,CAIKGDREAGEQFF
TRBJ1-1,.,.,TRBV6-2/TRBV6-3,TGTGCCAGCAGTTACCCATCCACTGAAGCTTTCTTT,CASSYPSTEAFF
TRBJ1-2,.,.,TRBV12-3/TRBV12-4,TGTGCCAGCAGTCGGGACGGGATCTATGGCTACACCTTC,CASSRDGIYGYTF
TRBJ1-6,.,.,TRBV11-2,TGTGCCAGCAGCTTAGTGGGCGGGCATTCACCCCTCCACTTT,CASSLVGGHSPLHF
TRBJ1-5,.,.,TRBV3-1/TRBV3-2,TGTGCCAGCAGCCAGAGGGAGGGGTCGCCGGAGCCCCAGCATTTT,CASSQREGSPEPQHF
TRBJ1-1,.,.,TRBV5-1,TGCGCCAGCAGCATCGAACAGGAATCTGAAGCTTTCTTT,CASSIEQESEAFF
TRBJ1-1,.,.,TRBV29-1,TGCAGCGGCCAGGGGAAGAACACTGAAGCTTTCTTT,CSGQGKNTEAFF
TRBJ1-1,.,.,TRBV12-5,TGTGCTAGTGGGGGTCCCGATGAAGTAGCTTTCTTT,CASGGPDEVAFF
TRBJ1-1,.,once,TRBV7-2,TGTGCCAGCAGTTTAGACAGGAACACTGAAGCTTTCTTT,CASSLDRNTEAFF
TRBJ1-4,TRBD1,.,TRBV4-1,TGCGCCAGCAGCCCTCCCAGGGGGCCGAATGAAAAACTGTTTTTT,CASSPPRGPNEKLFF
TRBJ1-1,.,once,TRBV6-4,TGTGCCAGTAGGGGTCCGGGGATAAACACTGAAGCTTTCTTT,CASRGPGINTEAFF
TRBJ1-5,.,.,TRBV2,TGTGCCAGCAGTGATGGGGGAAATCAGCCCCAGCATTTT,CASSDGGNQPQHF
TRBJ1-3,.,.,TRBV5-5,TGTGCCAGCAGCTTGGTGGCAGGGAAGGGAAACACCATATATTTT,CASSLVAGKGNTIYF
TRBJ2-1,TRBD1,.,TRBV2,TGTGCCAGCAGTTCTGGACAGGCGCAACCCTACAATGAGCAGTTCTTC,CASSSGQAQPYNEQFF
TRBJ1-3,.,few,TRBV9,TGTGCCAGCAGCGCCTATCCCGACTCTGGAAACACCATATATTTT,CASSAYPDSGNTIYF
TRBJ1-2,.,.,TRBV10-1,TGCGCCAGCCCCCGGGGGTATGGCTACACCTTC,CASPRGYGYTF
TRBJ2-3,TRBD2,.,TRBV6-2/TRBV6-3,TGTGCCAGCAGTTACCTCCGAGGTAGCGGGGGAAACACAGATACGCAGTATTTT,CASSYLRGSGGNTDTQYF
TRBJ2-2,.,once,TRBV5-6,TGTGCCAGCAGCTTGCTGGGGAACGGGGAGCTGTTTTTT,CASSLLGNGELFF
TRBJ2-2,.,.,TRBV4-3,TGCGCCAGCAGCCAAGCCTACAGGGAAGCCGGGGAGCTGTTTTTT,CASSQAYREAGELFF
TRBJ2-1,.,.,TRBV3-1/TRBV3-2,TGTGCCAGCAGCCATAATAGCGCCAAGGGGCAGTTCTTC,CASSHNSAKGQFF
TRBJ1-1,TRBD1,.,TRBV6-5,TGTGCCAGCAGAGATCCGGGACAGGGCACCCATGAAGCTTTCTTT,CASRDPGQGTHEAFF
TRBJ2-6,.,.,TRBV11-3,TGTGCCAGCAGTATCGGTTTTTCCTCTGGGGCCAACGTCCTGACTTTC,CASSIGFSSGANVLTF
TRBJ1-5,.,.,TRBV6-5,TGTGCCAGCAGCGTTCAGGGCAATCAGCCCCAGCATTTT,CASSVQGNQPQHF
TRBJ2-4,.,once,TRBV2,TGTGCCAGCAGTGACCCGAGGGCCAAAAACATTCAGTACTTC,CASSDPRAKNIQYF
TRBJ1-1,.,.,TRBV10-3,TGTGCCATCAGTGAGTACTTCGAGACTGAAGCTTTCTTT,CAISEYFETEAFF